Given below is one TCR beta chain in context. Its cognate antigen is unknown. The CDR3 is 15 residues long. The germline gives CDR1 SGHVS, CDR2 FQNEAQ. V was pared by 5 bases and J by 4 bases, with 4 bases of the junction left unmatched. The entry originates in a study of beta chain features in type 1 diabetes. Sequenced material consisted of expressed TCRB transcripts (all of the isolated RNA was reverse transcribed). Profiling relied on immunoSEQ multiplex PCR, and the TCRdb table lists in-frame clones only, not all of them. The sample consists of more than 85,000 clones, around 40% of them appearing once. Overall study findings and caveats: VDJ junctions from type 1 diabetes patients carried fewer insertions and larger deletions.

The sequencing input was stem cell memory CD4+ T cells from blood. This chain joins TRBV7-8 and TRBJ2-2; 10 nucleotides agree with TRBD1. The TCR comes from a woman between 18 and 29 years old in good health. CDR3 amino acids: CASSSRDRGTGELFF. The CDR3 DNA follows: TGTGCCAGCAGCAGCCGGGACAGGGGCACCGGGGAGCTGTTTTTT. Looking up the rest from reference TRBV7-8 and TRBJ2-2 gives the full variable domain: GAGVSQSPRYKVAKRGQDVALRCDPISGHVSLFWYQQALGQGPEFLTYFQNEAQLDKSGLPSDRFFAERPEGSVSTLKIQRTQQEDSAVYLCASSSRDRGTGELFFGEGSRLTVL.